This T cell receptor beta chain appears in the sequencing data of a study of cytomegalovirus exposure and HLA in healthy donors. Whole-study results and caveats: The only immune exposure information that was available was CMV serostatus. There were several of the most significant clusters that appeared linked to common viral pathogens in a later analysis.

About this clone: Its target is unknown.

Germline loops: CDR1 SGHNT, CDR2 YYREEE (reference sequence). The CDR3 runs 15 residues. Trimming removed 3 bases from V and 8 bases from J; junction bases left unmatched: 10. The primer mix had 60 Vbeta and 13 Jbeta primers. In the authors' methods: Some 11 million shared chains were among the about 80 million unique TCR beta chains that a later analysis counted. Only in-frame clones appear in the TCRdb table, and some are missing; sequencing was by immunoSEQ multiplex PCR. V, J and clone size are taken as reported in that table, and D and trimming were inferred from the DNA itself. The repertoire holds 150,000 to 200,000 clones, with about 81% as singletons.

Sequenced: PBMCs. The source is a girl aged 10 to 17 in good health and CMV-seropositive. The rearrangement joins TRBV5-4 to TRBJ2-7; 11 nucleotides line up with TRBD1. The CDR3 nucleotides read TGTGCCAGCAGCTCCCCCGGACAGGGGGCGTCAAAGCAGTACTTC. Protein sequence: CASSSPGQGASKQYF.